What follows are 16 T cell receptor beta chains derived from one specimen sequenced in a study of blood T cell repertoires in COVID-19. TCRdb's copy holds only in-frame clones and misses some; the assay was immunoSEQ multiplex PCR. The sample gives roughly 100,000 clones, about 85% of which show up once; approximately 5.4% is in the top ten. Sequencing was carried out using peripheral blood. The receptors come from a woman in her fifties or sixties with COVID-19, enrolled during active disease.

The rearrangement uses TRBV5-1 and TRBJ2-7; 13 nucleotides line up with TRBD2. The CDR3 length is 17 residues. J gave up 1 base and V 4 bases, and 8 bases lay outside the gene matches. The germline gives CDR1 SGHRS, CDR2 YFSETQ. CDR3 protein: CASSRTSGGAESYEQYF. The CDR3 DNA reads as TGCGCCAGCAGCCGCACTAGCGGGGGGGCGGAGTCCTACGAGCAGTACTTC.

The chain is built from TRBV6-1 and TRBJ1-5; D gene ambiguous. Looked up from germline, CDR1 is MNHNS and CDR2 is SASEGT. The CDR3 runs 15 residues. The V end was cut by 1 base, the J end by 0 bases, with 7 bases between. Here the CDR3 DNA reads TGTGCCAGCAGTGAAGGCTCCTATAGCAATCAGCCCCAGCATTTT. Its translation: CASSEGSYSNQPQHF.

The J gene is TRBJ2-1, the V gene TRBV21-1; TRBD2 was called by the table and not checked on the DNA. TRBV21-1 is a listed pseudogene. The CDR3 loop spans 15 amino acids. Here the CDR3 DNA reads TGTGCCAGCAGTCTCCTAGCGGGCCTTTCCAATGAGCAGTTCTTC. Its protein is CASSLLAGLSNEQFF.

This clone was observed a handful of times. The chain has TRBV29-1 and TRBJ2-7; TRBD2 is a possible D gene (6 bases). The V gene lost 6 bases and the J gene lost 1 base, with 10 bases spanning the gap. CDR3 length equals 12 residues. CDR1 is SQVTM, CDR2 ANQGSEA, per germline. The CDR3 region has the DNA TGCAGCGTCGCTGGGACTTCCTACGAGCAGTACTTC. It translates to CSVAGTSYEQYF.

The V gene is TRBV24-1, the J gene TRBJ2-5; 8 nucleotides align to TRBD2. The CDR3 contains 14 residues. In germline, CDR1 is KGHDR, CDR2 SFDVKD. The V and J ends lost 4 bases and 4 bases, in that order; junction bases with no gene match: 4. The CDR3 sequence is CATSDGGAGETQYF. The CDR3 nucleotides are TGTGCCACCAGTGACGGGGGGGCAGGAGAGACCCAGTACTTC.

The V gene is TRBV5-1, the J gene TRBJ2-2, with 7 bases identical to TRBD1. V dropped 4 bases and J dropped 2; count of bases not matched to a gene: 5. This CDR3 is 15 amino acids long. The V gene's germline CDR1 is SGHRS and CDR2 YFSETQ. The CDR3 sequence is CASSGNRGNTGELFF. CDR3 bases: TGCGCCAGCAGCGGGAACAGGGGAAACACCGGGGAGCTGTTTTTT. Filled out from reference TRBV5-1 and TRBJ2-2, the complete variable domain reads KAGVTQTPRYLIKTRGQQVTLSCSPISGHRSVSWYQQTPGQGLQFLFEYFSETQRNKGNFPGRFSGRQFSNSRSEMNVSTLELGDSALYLCASSGNRGNTGELFFGEGSRLTVL.

The rearrangement links TRBV12-3 or TRBV12-4 to TRBJ1-2; D gene uncertain. The V and J ends lost 1 base and 4 bases respectively, with 7 bases between them. The CDR3 has 13 residues. CDR3 sequence reads: CASSLDGVYGYTF. CDR3 in DNA: TGTGCCAGCAGTTTAGACGGGGTCTATGGCTACACCTTC.

The J gene is TRBJ2-7, the V gene TRBV5-6; 7 positions match TRBD1. V was pared by 4 bases and J by 5 bases, with 9 bases of the junction left unmatched. CDR1 and CDR2 from the germline V gene are SGHDT and YYEEEE. The CDR3 is made up of 14 amino acids. The CDR3 loop reads CASSVDRVADEQYF. CDR3 sequence (DNA): TGTGCCAGCAGCGTAGACAGGGTCGCCGACGAGCAGTACTTC.

The chain joins TRBV2 to TRBJ1-2, with D possibly matching TRBD1 (5 bases). The CDR3 has 16 residues. V was shortened by 3 bases and J by 4 bases, with 18 bases between the two germline ends. Germline CDR1 SNHLY, CDR2 FYNNEI. The CDR3 here is CASSDRVLIVSYGYTF. DNA for the CDR3: TGTGCCAGCAGTGACAGGGTTTTGATCGTTAGCTATGGCTACACCTTC.

This chain uses TRBV2 with TRBJ2-2; 7 nucleotides agree with TRBD2. This CDR3 has 15 amino acids. V shed 6 bases and J 3 bases; nucleotides not matched to a gene: 7. Germline loops: CDR1 SNHLY, CDR2 FYNNEI. The CDR3 nucleotides are TGTGCCAGCAGGGCGCCAGCGGGGTACACCGGGGAGCTGTTTTTT. As protein: CASRAPAGYTGELFF. Variable domain in full (rest from reference TRBV2 and TRBJ2-2): EPEVTQTPSHQVTQMGQEVILRCVPISNHLYFYWYRQILGQKVEFLVSFYNNEISEKSEIFDDQFSVERPDGSNFTLKIRSTKLEDSAMYFCASRAPAGYTGELFFGEGSRLTVL.

This clone was observed a few times. V usage is TRBV6-5 and J usage is TRBJ2-4; TRBD1 matches 7 bases. Germline assignment: CDR1 MNHEY and CDR2 SVGAGI. The J segment lost 8 bases and the V segment lost 8 bases, leaving 9 bases of the junction unmatched. The CDR3 length is 13 residues. The CDR3 reads CASDRANRDIQYF. DNA of the CDR3: TGTGCCAGCGACAGGGCAAACAGGGACATTCAGTACTTC.

V and J are TRBV18 and TRBJ1-1; D is ambiguous. Germline values: CDR1 KGHSH, CDR2 LQKENI. V dropped 3 bases and J dropped 5 bases, with 16 bases sitting between them. The CDR3 spans 15 residues. The CDR3 reads CASSPVAAWRTEAFF. DNA for the CDR3: TGTGCCAGCTCACCGGTGGCGGCGTGGCGGACTGAAGCTTTCTTT.

V and J are TRBV12-3 or TRBV12-4 and TRBJ1-5; 11 bases line up with TRBD1. This CDR3 is built from 13 residues. Trimming at V came to 11 bases and at J to 5 bases, leaving 5 bases not matched to a gene. For the CDR3, the DNA is TGTGCCGCGGGACAGGGGGTCGATCAGCCCCAGCATTTT. Translation gives CAAGQGVDQPQHF.

The V gene is TRBV6-5, the J gene TRBJ1-2; 9 bases agree with TRBD1. The J segment lost 6 bases and the V segment lost 5 bases, leaving 7 bases of the junction unmatched. Germline CDR1 is MNHEY and CDR2 is SVGAGI. CDR3 length: 14 residues. CDR3 coding DNA: TGTGCCAGCAGTAACCGGGACAGGGCTAATGGCTACACCTTC. Translating gives CASSNRDRANGYTF.

This chain links TRBV7-9 with TRBJ1-4; D is unclear. Trimming cost V 5 bases and J 3 bases, with 13 bases left between them. This CDR3 is 15 amino acids long. Germline assignment: CDR1 SEHNR and CDR2 FQNEAQ (reference sequence). CDR3 in DNA: TGTGCCAGCAGCGCTACAGCTATGTCTAATGAAAAACTGTTTTTT. This translates into CASSATAMSNEKLFF.

Details on this clone: The sample carries other DNA sequences with the same CDR3. The chain recombines TRBV2 with TRBJ1-1; the match to TRBD1 covers 7 bases. This CDR3 spans 14 amino acids. J gave up 4 bases and V 7 bases, and 9 bases lay outside the gene matches. Germline loops: CDR1 SNHLY, CDR2 FYNNEI. The CDR3 DNA reads as TGTGCCAGCACACTGAACAGGGGCGGCACTGAAGCTTTCTTT. It encodes CASTLNRGGTEAFF. Full variable domain (remainder filled in from reference TRBV2 and TRBJ1-1): EPEVTQTPSHQVTQMGQEVILRCVPISNHLYFYWYRQILGQKVEFLVSFYNNEISEKSEIFDDQFSVERPDGSNFTLKIRSTKLEDSAMYFCASTLNRGGTEAFFGQGTRLTVV.